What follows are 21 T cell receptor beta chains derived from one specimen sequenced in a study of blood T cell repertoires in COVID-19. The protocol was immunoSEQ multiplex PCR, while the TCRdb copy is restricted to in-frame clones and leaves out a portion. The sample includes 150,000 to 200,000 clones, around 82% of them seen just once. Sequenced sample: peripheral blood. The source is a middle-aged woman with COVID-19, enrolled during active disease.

The CDR3 region is CASSEMSGTGEAFF. The CDR3 nucleotides are TGTGCCAGCAGTGAAATGAGTGGGACAGGCGAAGCTTTCTTT. The gene calls are TRBV6-1 and TRBJ1-1; TRBD1 matches at 8 bases. Trimming at V came to 2 bases and at J to 8 bases, leaving 7 bases not matched to a gene. Per germline, CDR1 MNHNS and CDR2 SASEGT. This CDR3 comprises 14 residues.

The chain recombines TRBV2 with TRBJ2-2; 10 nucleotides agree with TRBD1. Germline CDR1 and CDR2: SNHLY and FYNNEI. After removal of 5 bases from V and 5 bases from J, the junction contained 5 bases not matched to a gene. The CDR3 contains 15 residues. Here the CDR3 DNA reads TGTGCCAGCAGTACCGGGACAGGGGTTACCGGGGAGCTGTTTTTT. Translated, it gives CASSTGTGVTGELFF.

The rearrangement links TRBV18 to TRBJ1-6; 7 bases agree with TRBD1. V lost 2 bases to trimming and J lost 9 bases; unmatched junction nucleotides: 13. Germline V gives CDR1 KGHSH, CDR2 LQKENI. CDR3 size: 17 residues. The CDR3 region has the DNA TGTGCCAGCTCACCAGTTCCCTCGGGACAGAGTTCTTCACCCCTCCACTTT. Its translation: CASSPVPSGQSSSPLHF.

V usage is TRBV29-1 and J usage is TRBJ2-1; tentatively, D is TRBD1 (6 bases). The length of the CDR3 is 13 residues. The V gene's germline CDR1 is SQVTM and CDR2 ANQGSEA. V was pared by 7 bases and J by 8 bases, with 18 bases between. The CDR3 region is CSELDRWGDEQFF. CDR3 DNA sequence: TGCAGCGAACTTGACAGGTGGGGTGATGAGCAGTTCTTC.

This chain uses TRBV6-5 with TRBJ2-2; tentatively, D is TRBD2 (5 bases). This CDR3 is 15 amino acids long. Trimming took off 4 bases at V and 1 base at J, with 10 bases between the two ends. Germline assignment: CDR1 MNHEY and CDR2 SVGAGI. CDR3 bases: TGTGCCAGCAGTTCAGGAGCGGTGAACACCGGGGAGCTGTTTTTT. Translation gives CASSSGAVNTGELFF.

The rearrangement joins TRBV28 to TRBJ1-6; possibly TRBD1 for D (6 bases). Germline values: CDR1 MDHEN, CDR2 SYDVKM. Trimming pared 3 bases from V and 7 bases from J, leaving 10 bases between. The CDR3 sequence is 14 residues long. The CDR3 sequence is CASSFKGDNSPLHF. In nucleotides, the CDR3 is TGTGCCAGCAGTTTTAAGGGGGACAATTCACCCCTCCACTTT.

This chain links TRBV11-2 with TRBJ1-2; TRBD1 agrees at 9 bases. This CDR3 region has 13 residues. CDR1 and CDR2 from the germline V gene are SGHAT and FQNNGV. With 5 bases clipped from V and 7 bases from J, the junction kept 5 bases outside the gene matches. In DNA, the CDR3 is TGTGCCAGCAGCCGGGACAGGGACCGTGGCTACACCTTC. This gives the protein CASSRDRDRGYTF.

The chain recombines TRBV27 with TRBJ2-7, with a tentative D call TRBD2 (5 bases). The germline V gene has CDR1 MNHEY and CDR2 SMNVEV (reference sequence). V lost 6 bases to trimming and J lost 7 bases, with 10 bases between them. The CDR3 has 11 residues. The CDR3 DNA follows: TGTGCCAGCAGCCTAGCTGGGGAGCAGTACTTC. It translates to CASSLAGEQYF.

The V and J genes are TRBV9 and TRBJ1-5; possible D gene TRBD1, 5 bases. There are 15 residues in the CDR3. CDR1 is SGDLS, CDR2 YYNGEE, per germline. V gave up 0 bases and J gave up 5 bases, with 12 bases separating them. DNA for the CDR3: TGTGCCAGCAGCGTAGGGGGCCAGGGCGATCAGCCCCAGCATTTT. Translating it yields CASSVGGQGDQPQHF.

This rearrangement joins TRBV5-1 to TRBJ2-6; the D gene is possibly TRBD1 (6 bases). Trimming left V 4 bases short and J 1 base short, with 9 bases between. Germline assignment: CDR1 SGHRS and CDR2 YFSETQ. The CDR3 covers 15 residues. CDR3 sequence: CASSHTGSGANVLTF. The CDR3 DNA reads TGCGCCAGCAGCCACACAGGGTCTGGGGCCAACGTCCTGACTTTC.

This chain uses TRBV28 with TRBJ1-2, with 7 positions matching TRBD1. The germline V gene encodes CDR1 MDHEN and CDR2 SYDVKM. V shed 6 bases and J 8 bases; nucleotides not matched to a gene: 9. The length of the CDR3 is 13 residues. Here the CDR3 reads CASSQHRGYGYTF. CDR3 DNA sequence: TGTGCCAGCAGCCAACACAGGGGATACGGCTACACCTTC.

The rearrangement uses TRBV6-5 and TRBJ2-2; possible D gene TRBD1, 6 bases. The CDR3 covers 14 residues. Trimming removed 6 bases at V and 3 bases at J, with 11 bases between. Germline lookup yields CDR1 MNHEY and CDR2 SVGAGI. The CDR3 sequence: CASRDRGHTGELFF. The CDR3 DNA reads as TGTGCCAGCAGGGACAGAGGACACACCGGGGAGCTGTTTTTT.

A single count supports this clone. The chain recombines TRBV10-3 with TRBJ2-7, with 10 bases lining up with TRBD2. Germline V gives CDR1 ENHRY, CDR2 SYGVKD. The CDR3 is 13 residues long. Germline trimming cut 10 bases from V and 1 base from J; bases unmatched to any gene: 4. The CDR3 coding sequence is TGTGCCACCAAACTAGCGGGGTCCTACGAGCAGTACTTC. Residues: CATKLAGSYEQYF.

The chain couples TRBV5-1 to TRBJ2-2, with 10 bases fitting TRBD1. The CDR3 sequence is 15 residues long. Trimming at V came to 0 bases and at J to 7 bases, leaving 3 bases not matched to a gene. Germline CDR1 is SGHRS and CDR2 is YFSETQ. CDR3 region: CASSLGTGGFGELFF. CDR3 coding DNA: TGCGCCAGCAGCTTGGGGACAGGGGGTTTCGGGGAGCTGTTTTTT.

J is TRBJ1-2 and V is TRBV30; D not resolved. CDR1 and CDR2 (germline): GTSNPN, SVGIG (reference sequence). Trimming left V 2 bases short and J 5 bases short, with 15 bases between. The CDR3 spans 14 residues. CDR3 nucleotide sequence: TGTGCCTGGAGTCTGTCCGGGTTTGGGTATGGCTACACCTTC. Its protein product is CAWSLSGFGYGYTF.

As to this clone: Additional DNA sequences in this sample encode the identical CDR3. The CDR3 protein is CASSSRTDTQYF. The CDR3 coding sequence is TGTGCCAGCAGCTCTCGCACAGATACGCAGTATTTT. The gene calls are TRBV27 and TRBJ2-3; no definite D call. Germline V gene sequence: CDR1 MNHEY, CDR2 SMNVEV (reference sequence). The CDR3 length is 12 residues. The V and J ends lost 6 bases and 1 base respectively, with 5 bases between them.

The CDR3 spells CASSLYPPPVAYEQYF. The DNA of the CDR3 is TGTGCCAGCAGTTTATACCCCCCCCCGGTTGCCTACGAGCAGTACTTC. This rearrangement joins TRBV27 to TRBJ2-7, with D hard to call. CDR3 length: 16 residues. The germline gives CDR1 MNHEY, CDR2 SMNVEV (reference sequence). Trimming shortened V by 1 base and J by 2 bases, and 15 bases separated the two germline ends.

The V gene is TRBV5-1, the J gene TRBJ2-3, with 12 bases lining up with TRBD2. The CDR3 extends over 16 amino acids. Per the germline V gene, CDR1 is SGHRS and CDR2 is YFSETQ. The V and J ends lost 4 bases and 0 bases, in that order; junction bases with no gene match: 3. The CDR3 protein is CASSPGLAGSTDTQYF. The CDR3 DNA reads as TGCGCCAGCAGCCCCGGACTAGCGGGAAGCACAGATACGCAGTATTTT.

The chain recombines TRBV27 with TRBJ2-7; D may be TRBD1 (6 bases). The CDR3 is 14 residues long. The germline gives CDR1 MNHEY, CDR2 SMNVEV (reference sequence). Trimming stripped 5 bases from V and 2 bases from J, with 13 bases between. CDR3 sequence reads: CASSPGQFPYEQYF. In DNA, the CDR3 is TGTGCCAGCAGTCCCGGACAGTTCCCCTACGAGCAGTACTTC.

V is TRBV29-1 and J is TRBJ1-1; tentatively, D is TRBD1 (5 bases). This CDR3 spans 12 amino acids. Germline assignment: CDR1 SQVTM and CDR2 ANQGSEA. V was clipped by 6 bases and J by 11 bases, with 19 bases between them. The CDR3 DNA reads TGCAGCGTATACCGGGACTCAAAAGGGGCTTTCTTT. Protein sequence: CSVYRDSKGAFF.

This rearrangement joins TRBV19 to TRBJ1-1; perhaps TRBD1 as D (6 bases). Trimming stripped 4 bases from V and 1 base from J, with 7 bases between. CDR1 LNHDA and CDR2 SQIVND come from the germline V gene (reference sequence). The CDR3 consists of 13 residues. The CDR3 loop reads CASSKTGNTEAFF. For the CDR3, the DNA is TGTGCCAGTAGTAAGACAGGGAACACTGAAGCTTTCTTT. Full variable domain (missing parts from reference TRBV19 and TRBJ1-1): DGGITQSPKYLFRKEGQNVTLSCEQNLNHDAMYWYRQDPGQGLRLIYYSQIVNDFQKGDIAEGYSVSREKKESFPLTVTSAQKNPTAFYLCASSKTGNTEAFFGQGTRLTVV.